Listed below are T cell receptor beta chains from one sample, sequenced in a study of long-term antiretroviral therapy in people with HIV. Repertoires were generated with immunoSEQ multiplex PCR, while TCRdb's copy carries only in-frame clones and drops some. Among 30,000 to 40,000 clones listed, around 94% were seen once. The specimen was unsorted PBMCs, collected around 5.3 years after starting antiretroviral therapy. The receptors come from a woman between 45 and 65 years old with HIV. Each CDR3 is given with its conserved first and last residue. D genes are given only for firm matches. Part of the rows lack a size; the others show once, few, many or a class for expanded clones.

D gene: TRBD1
clone size: -
V gene: TRBV18
J gene: TRBJ2-1
CDR3 protein: CASSHGTGGTYNEQFF
CDR3 DNA: TGTGCCAGCTCACACGGGACAGGGGGAACCTACAATGAGCAGTTCTTC

D gene: TRBD1
clone size: -
V gene: TRBV18
J gene: TRBJ1-2
CDR3 protein: CASSQTRDRGLANYGYTF
CDR3 DNA: TGTGCCAGCTCCCAGACGCGGGACAGGGGTTTAGCTAACTATGGCTACACCTTC

D gene: -
clone size: few
V gene: TRBV6-1
J gene: TRBJ2-1
CDR3 protein: CASSRVHEQFF
CDR3 DNA: TGTGCCAGCAGCCGCGTACATGAGCAGTTCTTC

D gene: -
clone size: few
V gene: TRBV11-2
J gene: TRBJ1-4
CDR3 protein: CASSPRQSKGEKLFF
CDR3 DNA: TGTGCCAGCAGCCCCAGACAGTCCAAAGGTGAAAAACTGTTTTTT

D gene: -
clone size: -
V gene: TRBV5-1
J gene: TRBJ1-6
CDR3 protein: CASSLAPGYNSPLHF
CDR3 DNA: TGCGCCAGCAGCTTGGCCCCAGGGTACAATTCACCCCTCCACTTT

D gene: TRBD1
clone size: -
V gene: TRBV2
J gene: TRBJ2-7
CDR3 protein: CASSETGGEGEQYF
CDR3 DNA: TGTGCCAGCAGCGAGACAGGGGGAGAGGGCGAGCAGTACTTC

D gene: TRBD1
clone size: -
V gene: TRBV5-4
J gene: TRBJ1-6
CDR3 protein: CASSRDRPPSPLHF
CDR3 DNA: TGTGCCAGCAGCCGGGACAGACCGCCCTCACCCCTCCACTTT

D gene: TRBD1
clone size: -
V gene: TRBV5-1
J gene: TRBJ2-7
CDR3 protein: CASSQVGTGYEQYF
CDR3 DNA: TGCGCCAGCAGCCAAGTCGGGACAGGGTACGAGCAGTACTTC

D gene: TRBD1
clone size: -
V gene: TRBV11-2
J gene: TRBJ1-2
CDR3 protein: CASSLGGTGRGYTF
CDR3 DNA: TGTGCCAGCAGCTTAGGTGGGACAGGGCGCGGCTACACCTTC

D gene: -
clone size: few
V gene: TRBV10-2
J gene: TRBJ1-5
CDR3 protein: CASSPIPRQPQHF
CDR3 DNA: TGCGCCAGCAGTCCTATTCCGCGACAGCCCCAGCATTTT

D gene: -
clone size: -
V gene: TRBV29-1
J gene: TRBJ1-1
CDR3 protein: CSAYMGNTEAFF
CDR3 DNA: TGCAGCGCCTACATGGGGAACACTGAAGCTTTCTTT

D gene: -
clone size: -
V gene: TRBV2
J gene: TRBJ1-4
CDR3 protein: CASSGGGAGNEKLFF
CDR3 DNA: TGTGCCAGCAGTGGAGGGGGGGCCGGTAATGAAAAACTGTTTTTT

D gene: -
clone size: -
V gene: TRBV6-5
J gene: TRBJ1-2
CDR3 protein: CASSYAPDRGAYGYTF
CDR3 DNA: TGTGCCAGCAGTTATGCCCCCGATAGAGGGGCCTATGGCTACACCTTC

D gene: -
clone size: few
V gene: TRBV6-1
J gene: TRBJ2-7
CDR3 protein: CASSEQGRLGYEQYF
CDR3 DNA: TGTGCCAGCAGTGAACAGGGACGGCTTGGCTACGAGCAGTACTTC

D gene: -
clone size: -
V gene: TRBV30
J gene: TRBJ2-7
CDR3 protein: CAWSVWGVSYEQYF
CDR3 DNA: TGTGCCTGGAGTGTTTGGGGCGTCTCCTACGAGCAGTACTTC

D gene: TRBD1
clone size: -
V gene: TRBV6-1
J gene: TRBJ2-5
CDR3 protein: CASSEFGTGGTQETQYF
CDR3 DNA: TGTGCCAGCAGTGAATTCGGGACAGGGGGGACCCAAGAGACCCAGTACTTC

D gene: -
clone size: -
V gene: TRBV29-1
J gene: TRBJ1-1
CDR3 protein: CSVGGQSWLGDTEAFF
CDR3 DNA: TGCAGCGTCGGGGGGCAGAGTTGGCTTGGGGACACTGAAGCTTTCTTT

D gene: -
clone size: -
V gene: TRBV2
J gene: TRBJ2-3
CDR3 protein: CASSVARVTDTQYF
CDR3 DNA: TGTGCCAGCAGTGTTGCGCGGGTCACAGATACGCAGTATTTT

D gene: -
clone size: -
V gene: TRBV18
J gene: TRBJ1-1
CDR3 protein: CASSPGDGMNTEAFF
CDR3 DNA: TGTGCCAGCTCACCCGGGGACGGAATGAACACTGAAGCTTTCTTT

D gene: TRBD1
clone size: -
V gene: TRBV7-9
J gene: TRBJ2-3
CDR3 protein: CASSLGQGVTDTQYF
CDR3 DNA: TGTGCCAGCAGCTTGGGACAGGGGGTAACAGATACGCAGTATTTT

D gene: TRBD1
clone size: -
V gene: TRBV27
J gene: TRBJ2-7
CDR3 protein: CASSFPPGTVPYEQYF
CDR3 DNA: TGTGCCAGCAGTTTCCCCCCGGGGACAGTCCCCTACGAGCAGTACTTC

D gene: -
clone size: -
V gene: TRBV7-3
J gene: TRBJ1-2
CDR3 protein: CASSLTGGANYGYTF
CDR3 DNA: TGTGCCAGCAGCTTAACGGGAGGGGCTAACTATGGCTACACCTTC

D gene: TRBD1
clone size: -
V gene: TRBV29-1
J gene: TRBJ1-1
CDR3 protein: CSVRRDRLRTGTEAFF
CDR3 DNA: TGCAGCGTTCGCCGGGACAGACTTCGGACGGGCACTGAAGCTTTCTTT

D gene: -
clone size: -
V gene: TRBV6-4
J gene: TRBJ1-1
CDR3 protein: CASSDYQGFTEAFF
CDR3 DNA: TGTGCCAGCAGTGATTACCAGGGGTTCACTGAAGCTTTCTTT

D gene: -
clone size: -
V gene: TRBV5-8
J gene: TRBJ1-1
CDR3 protein: CASSLFLNTEAFF
CDR3 DNA: TGTGCCAGCAGCTTGTTCCTGAACACTGAAGCTTTCTTT

D gene: TRBD1
clone size: -
V gene: TRBV6-5
J gene: TRBJ1-5
CDR3 protein: CASRRDRNGNQPQHF
CDR3 DNA: TGTGCCAGCAGGCGGGACAGGAATGGCAATCAGCCCCAGCATTTT

D gene: -
clone size: once
V gene: TRBV9
J gene: TRBJ2-1
CDR3 protein: CASSGGQSPNEQFF
CDR3 DNA: TGTGCCAGTTCCGGGGGGCAAAGCCCCAATGAGCAGTTCTTC

D gene: -
clone size: -
V gene: TRBV6-1
J gene: TRBJ2-1
CDR3 protein: CASSELRGPAYNEQFF
CDR3 DNA: TGTGCCAGCAGTGAACTCCGGGGGCCTGCCTACAATGAGCAGTTCTTC

D gene: TRBD2
clone size: -
V gene: TRBV9
J gene: TRBJ2-3
CDR3 protein: CASSVGMLAGGQDTDTQYF
CDR3 DNA: TGTGCCAGCAGCGTAGGGATGCTAGCGGGGGGGCAGGACACAGATACGCAGTATTTT

D gene: TRBD2
clone size: -
V gene: TRBV30
J gene: TRBJ2-5
CDR3 protein: CAWRPGLAGSETQYF
CDR3 DNA: TGTGCCTGGAGGCCGGGACTAGCGGGATCAGAGACCCAGTACTTC

D gene: -
clone size: -
V gene: TRBV30
J gene: TRBJ2-7
CDR3 protein: CAVEGGASYEQYF
CDR3 DNA: TGTGCCGTGGAAGGAGGAGCCTCCTACGAGCAGTACTTC

D gene: TRBD1
clone size: -
V gene: TRBV2
J gene: TRBJ2-7
CDR3 protein: CASSALVGGFEQYF
CDR3 DNA: TGTGCCAGCAGTGCTCTCGTAGGGGGCTTCGAGCAGTACTTC

D gene: TRBD2
clone size: few
V gene: TRBV5-6
J gene: TRBJ2-1
CDR3 protein: CASSLAGRGDYNEQFF
CDR3 DNA: TGTGCCAGCAGCTTGGCGGGGCGGGGGGACTACAATGAGCAGTTCTTC

D gene: TRBD1
clone size: -
V gene: TRBV5-1
J gene: TRBJ2-3
CDR3 protein: CASSLWGTGGTDTQYF
CDR3 DNA: TGCGCCAGCAGCTTGTGGGGGACAGGGGGCACAGATACGCAGTATTTT

D gene: -
clone size: -
V gene: TRBV19
J gene: TRBJ2-1
CDR3 protein: CASRHRLRGNNEQFF
CDR3 DNA: TGTGCCAGTAGGCACCGGTTGAGAGGGAACAATGAGCAGTTCTTC

D gene: TRBD2
clone size: once
V gene: TRBV9
J gene: TRBJ2-3
CDR3 protein: CASSSTRGGVDTQYF
CDR3 DNA: TGTGCCAGCAGCTCCACCCGGGGGGGCGTGGATACGCAGTATTTT

D gene: -
clone size: -
V gene: TRBV7-7
J gene: TRBJ2-3
CDR3 protein: CASSLDGGDTQYF
CDR3 DNA: TGTGCTAGCAGCTTAGACGGGGGAGATACGCAGTATTTT

D gene: TRBD1
clone size: -
V gene: TRBV2
J gene: TRBJ2-3
CDR3 protein: CASSRDSSTDTQYF
CDR3 DNA: TGTGCCAGCAGTCGGGACAGCAGCACAGATACGCAGTATTTT

D gene: -
clone size: -
V gene: TRBV7-2
J gene: TRBJ1-2
CDR3 protein: CASSPGGSVYGYTF
CDR3 DNA: TGTGCCAGCAGCCCCGGCGGGTCGGTCTATGGCTACACCTTC

D gene: TRBD1
clone size: -
V gene: TRBV15
J gene: TRBJ2-4
CDR3 protein: CATGQSQGAGGNIQYF
CDR3 DNA: TGTGCCACCGGCCAGTCACAGGGGGCAGGAGGAAACATTCAGTACTTC

D gene: TRBD1
clone size: -
V gene: TRBV5-1
J gene: TRBJ1-2
CDR3 protein: CASSPLVTGRDGYTF
CDR3 DNA: TGCGCCAGCAGCCCGCTTGTGACAGGGAGGGATGGCTACACCTTC